Below are 22 T cell receptor beta chains sequenced from a single sample in a study of CD8+ T cells in alopecia areata. It was cDNA, reverse transcribed from extracted RNA, that served as the sequencing template. This table comes from immunoSEQ multiplex PCR, and its TCRdb copy is limited to in-frame clones, with some not included. The sample has approximately 200,000 clones; 45% to 75% are singletons. As for treatment: oral pan-JAK inhibitor, 5-10 mg twice daily. Sequenced material: CD4+ T cells sorted from blood, taken at week 4, from a patient treated with tofacitinib. All receptors come from a human donor with alopecia areata.

The chain uses TRBV27 and TRBJ2-3; D possibly matches TRBD1 or TRBD2 (6 bases each). CDR1 and CDR2 (germline): MNHEY, SMNVEV (reference sequence). This CDR3 is 16 amino acids long. Trimming took off 6 bases at V and 2 bases at J, with 18 bases between the two ends. The CDR3 loop reads CASRGAGSGLTDTQYF. The CDR3 nucleotides read TGTGCCAGCAGGGGGGCGGGTAGCGGCCTCACAGATACGCAGTATTTT.

The CDR3 region has the DNA TGTGCCTGGAGCGAGAGGGGAGGTCAGCCCCAGCATTTT. Encoded protein: CAWSERGGQPQHF. The chain has TRBV30 and TRBJ1-5, with D possibly matching TRBD1 (5 bases). V lost 3 bases and J 6 bases, leaving 12 bases between the germline ends. CDR1 and CDR2 (germline): GTSNPN, SVGIG (reference sequence). This CDR3 spans 13 amino acids.

The chain joins TRBV5-1 to TRBJ2-5; D unclear. Germline values: CDR1 SGHRS, CDR2 YFSETQ. The CDR3 consists of 13 residues. V lost 0 bases and J 4 bases, leaving 7 bases between the germline ends. Here the CDR3 reads CASSLAGVETQYF. In DNA form, the CDR3 reads TGCGCCAGCAGCTTGGCAGGTGTAGAGACCCAGTACTTC.

This clone was seen a few times. The chain joins TRBV29-1 to TRBJ1-1; D is possibly TRBD1 (5 bases). There are 16 residues in the CDR3. V shed 3 bases and J shed 0 bases, with 17 bases lying between them. Germline loops: CDR1 SQVTM, CDR2 ANQGSEA. The CDR3 coding sequence is TGCAGCGTTGATTATCTGTCTCGGGGGATGAACACTGAAGCTTTCTTT. Amino acid sequence: CSVDYLSRGMNTEAFF.

This chain joins TRBV2 and TRBJ1-6; D might be TRBD1 (6 bases). This CDR3 contains 15 residues. Looked up from germline, CDR1 is SNHLY and CDR2 is FYNNEI. Trimming shortened V by 7 bases and J by 9 bases, and 19 bases separated the two germline ends. The CDR3 nucleotides are TGTGCCAGCATGAAGACACAGGGAGTCGGTTCACCCCTCCACTTT. Protein sequence: CASMKTQGVGSPLHF.

The chain carries TRBV30 and TRBJ2-7; 10 bases map to TRBD1. V dropped 5 bases and J dropped 3; count of bases not matched to a gene: 7. The CDR3 totals 14 residues. CDR1 and CDR2 from the germline V gene are GTSNPN and SVGIG (reference sequence). The CDR3 DNA sequence: TGTGCCTGGGGAACCGGGACAGGGGTCTACGAGCAGTACTTC. This gives the protein CAWGTGTGVYEQYF.

This clone was picked up a small number of times. V usage is TRBV4-1 and J usage is TRBJ2-2, with D possibly being TRBD1 (5 bases). The germline V gene encodes CDR1 MGHRA and CDR2 YSYEKL. Deletions cut 0 bases from V and 4 bases from J, with 12 bases between. The CDR3 has 16 residues. The CDR3 coding sequence is TGCGCCAGCAGCCAAGATAGAGGACACCCCACCGGGGAGCTGTTTTTT. The encoded protein is CASSQDRGHPTGELFF.

This clone turned up a few times. This chain connects TRBV7-9 to TRBJ2-4; no clear D gene. Trimming left V 3 bases short and J 0 bases short, with 12 bases between. In germline, CDR1 is SEHNR, CDR2 FQNEAQ (reference sequence). The CDR3 loop spans 16 amino acids. CDR3 nucleotide sequence: TGTGCCAGCAGCTTCTGGACCTCGCTAGCCAAAAACATTCAGTACTTC. As protein: CASSFWTSLAKNIQYF. The full variable domain, its missing parts supplied by reference TRBV7-9 and TRBJ2-4, is DTGVSQNPRHKITKRGQNVTFRCDPISEHNRLYWYRQTLGQGPEFLTYFQNEAQLEKSRLLSDRFSAERPKGSFSTLEIQRTEQGDSAMYLCASSFWTSLAKNIQYFGAGTRLSVL.

The chain combines TRBV29-1 with TRBJ2-2, with D unclear. The CDR3 totals 14 residues. Germline-derived CDR1 and CDR2 are SQVTM and ANQGSEA. Trimming stripped 4 bases from V and 4 bases from J, with 13 bases between. The CDR3 DNA reads as TGCAGCGTTGCGTTTGGGTGGATCACCGGGGAGCTGTTTTTT. Protein sequence: CSVAFGWITGELFF.

The V and J genes are TRBV9 and TRBJ2-7, with a possible D match to TRBD2 (6 bases). The V end was cut by 0 bases, the J end by 3 bases, with 13 bases between. CDR3 length: 15 amino acids. From germline, CDR1 is SGDLS and CDR2 YYNGEE. The CDR3 sequence: CASSVGRGNLYEQYF. The CDR3 DNA reads as TGTGCCAGCAGCGTAGGCCGGGGGAACCTCTACGAGCAGTACTTC.

V usage is TRBV6-5 and J usage is TRBJ1-6; TRBD1 is a possible D gene (6 bases). The CDR3 consists of 15 residues. Trimming stripped 6 bases from V and 1 base from J, with 10 bases between. CDR1 MNHEY and CDR2 SVGAGI come from the germline V gene. CDR3 bases: TGTGCCAGCAGATCGGACAGATCCTATAATTCACCCCTCCACTTT. Protein: CASRSDRSYNSPLHF.

V and J are TRBV30 and TRBJ2-1; a weak D match, TRBD2 (5 bases). CDR1 GTSNPN and CDR2 SVGIG come from the germline V gene (reference sequence). The ends were cut back, 4 bases at V and 10 bases at J, with 11 bases in the middle. The CDR3 has 11 residues. The chain's CDR3 is CAWNQWEEQFF. The CDR3 nucleotides are TGTGCCTGGAATCAGTGGGAGGAGCAGTTCTTC.

J is TRBJ1-2 and V is TRBV7-2, with D unclear. Per germline, CDR1 SGHTA and CDR2 FQGNSA. The germline V and J ends were trimmed by 1 base and 4 bases, with 10 bases remaining between them. This CDR3 region has 14 residues. The CDR3 DNA reads as TGTGCCAGCAGCTTAGACAGTCAAAGCTATGGCTACACCTTC. Protein product: CASSLDSQSYGYTF.

This chain uses TRBV7-3 with TRBJ2-2, with a tentative D call TRBD1 (5 bases). V lost 1 base, J lost 0 bases, and 9 bases lay in between. Germline loops: CDR1 SGHTA, CDR2 FQGTGA. CDR3 length: 16 amino acids. The CDR3 region is CASSLNQGSNTGELFF. The CDR3 nucleotides read TGTGCCAGCAGCTTAAACCAGGGCTCGAACACCGGGGAGCTGTTTTTT.

This clone was counted only a few times. The chain links TRBV28 to TRBJ1-4; the match to TRBD1 covers 7 bases. The germline CDR1 and CDR2 sequences are MDHEN and SYDVKM. The CDR3 length is 16 residues. The V segment lost 4 bases and the J segment 0 bases; nucleotides outside the gene matches: 5. In nucleotides, the CDR3 is TGTGCCAGCAGTTCGGGACAGACAGCAACTAATGAAAAACTGTTTTTT. Its protein product is CASSSGQTATNEKLFF.

At least ten counts were recorded for this clone. This chain uses TRBV11-2 with TRBJ2-6; D unresolved. Trimming pared 0 bases from V and 0 bases from J, leaving 6 bases between. Germline-derived CDR1 and CDR2 are SGHAT and FQNNGV. The CDR3 runs 16 residues. The CDR3 nucleotides read TGTGCCAGCAGCTTAGATAGCCTCTCTGGGGCCAACGTCCTGACTTTC. As protein: CASSLDSLSGANVLTF.

This chain links TRBV29-1 with TRBJ2-3; TRBD1 matches at 7 bases. Germline V gene lookup returns CDR1 SQVTM and CDR2 ANQGSEA. There are 15 residues in the CDR3. V lost 6 bases to trimming and J lost 0 bases; unmatched junction nucleotides: 9. The CDR3 DNA is TGCAGCGTACCTGACAGGGTCTCTAGCACAGATACGCAGTATTTT. Its protein product is CSVPDRVSSTDTQYF.

The CDR3 region has the DNA TGTGCCTGGAGTGTACTCGGCAGCGGAAGGTCACCCCTCCACTTT. Amino acid sequence: CAWSVLGSGRSPLHF. This sequence joins TRBV30 and TRBJ1-6; no clear D gene. CDR1 and CDR2 from the germline V gene are GTSNPN and SVGIG (reference sequence). Trimming removed 0 bases from V and 10 bases from J, with 16 bases in between. The CDR3 is made up of 15 amino acids.

The CDR3 region is CSVKGSYEQYF. DNA of the CDR3: TGCAGCGTAAAGGGCTCCTACGAGCAGTACTTC. V gene TRBV29-1 combines with J gene TRBJ2-7; D remains unclear. The germline V and J ends were trimmed by 6 bases and 0 bases, with 6 bases remaining between them. This CDR3 is 11 amino acids long. Germline CDR1 is SQVTM and CDR2 is ANQGSEA.

The chain carries TRBV30 and TRBJ1-1; D unclear. V shed 2 bases and J shed 1 base, with 5 bases lying between them. The CDR3 has 12 amino acids. The germline V gene encodes CDR1 GTSNPN and CDR2 SVGIG (reference sequence). CDR3 in DNA: TGTGCCTGGAGTCAGAGGAACACTGAAGCTTTCTTT. It specifies CAWSQRNTEAFF.

The chain joins TRBV30 to TRBJ1-2; 7 bases map to TRBD1. The V gene's germline CDR1 is GTSNPN and CDR2 SVGIG (reference sequence). This CDR3 has 13 amino acids. V lost 3 bases and J lost 6; bases outside the gene matches: 7. Here the CDR3 DNA reads TGTGCCTGGAGGTTCAGGGGGAGGCATGGCTACACCTTC. Protein: CAWRFRGRHGYTF. Combining the CDR3 with reference TRBV30 and TRBJ1-2 gives the whole variable domain SQTIHQWPATLVQPVGSPLSLECTVEGTSNPNLYWYRQAAGRGLQLLFYSVGIGQISSEVPQNLSASRPQDRQFILSSKKLLLSDSGFYLCAWRFRGRHGYTFGSGTRLTVV.

The rearrangement joins TRBV7-9 to TRBJ2-1; 13 positions agree with TRBD2. Trimming at V came to 4 bases and at J to 8 bases, leaving 5 bases not matched to a gene. The CDR3 runs 15 residues. Germline V lookup: CDR1 SEHNR, CDR2 FQNEAQ (reference sequence). CDR3 in amino acids: CASSSPGLAGHEQFF. The CDR3 bases are TGTGCCAGCAGCTCTCCGGGACTAGCGGGGCATGAGCAGTTCTTC.